The clone carrying this TCR beta chain was picked up one time. This sample is part of a study of CD8 T cells in Susac syndrome. The RNA input was 0.5 to 1 ug, and it was reverse transcribed with random hexamers. In TCRdb, the immunoSEQ multiplex PCR reads were re-called with MiXCR into one record per CDR3 protein. The table has a few hundred thousand distinct CDR3 sequences, about nine tenths seen once. Germline V gene data show CDR1 as DFQATT and CDR2 as SNEGSKA (reference sequence). CDR3 size: 13 residues. Trimming took off 1 base at V and 4 bases at J, with 10 bases between the two ends. The T cells that were sequenced for TCR beta were CD8+ and CD4+ cells from blood.

This clonotype was obtained from a human donor with multiple sclerosis. V usage is TRBV20-1 and J usage is TRBJ1-1, with D maybe TRBD1 (5 bases). The sequenced material came from CD8+ T cells from PBMCs. CDR3: CSARGADSTEAFF. CDR3 in DNA: TGCAGTGCTAGAGGGGCAGACAGCACTGAAGCTTTCTTT.